This T cell receptor (beta chain) is drawn from a study of cytomegalovirus exposure and HLA in healthy donors (dated by TCRdb to 2017 to 2019). About the study as a whole: According to a later analysis, one platform produced both the 110 or so validation repertoires and the 550 to 800 repertoires of the first cohort. The study aimed to test whether signatures of past pathogen exposure could be identified by cataloging public T cell receptors. A separate validation cohort of some 130 different subjects was used in addition to the roughly 700-subject first cohort. The study combined high-throughput TCR immunosequencing, statistical association of individual TCRs with disease status, and machine learning to predict cytomegalovirus infection status. Points the paper makes about the study in general: A later analysis found that TCRs clustered in the first cohort also tended to co-occur in the roughly 120 validation repertoires, with 94% of cluster scores above 0. A total of fewer than 200 TCR beta chains were listed by the study as associated with cytomegalovirus. The classifier was reported to diagnose cytomegalovirus status with high specificity and sensitivity in both the original and validation cohorts. In vitro tests confirmed that a few of the cytomegalovirus-associated TCR beta chains recognize cytomegalovirus antigens. The authors suggested that the approach could potentially be generalized to other disease states and immunological phenotypes. A later analysis lacked HLA typing for the validation cohort, so it scored co-occurrence in that cohort across all 120 or so repertoires. While some public TCRs were present in many individuals, most TCR sequences turned up only very rarely across donors.

Clipping removes 4 bases from V and 6 bases from J, with 4 as the unmatched junction base count. Sequences SEHNR (CDR1) and FQNEAQ (CDR2) are obtained from the germline V gene (reference sequence). The CDR3 spans 15 residues, from the cysteine through the phenylalanine. Of all the DNA, just the CDR3 is kept, 45 bases in frame from base 1. The method behind the library was the immunoSEQ multiplex PCR assay. From the authors' description of their analysis: A statistical classification framework was developed to diagnose cytomegalovirus status using the catalog of TCR beta chain sequences. The table was pulled from immuneACCESS by TCRdb, which kept in-frame rearrangements only. Such tables lose some clones; where checked, under half of the loss comes from unresolved V genes, and the rest has no known cause. Clone size and V and J calls were adopted from that table, with D and trimming inferred from the DNA. The sample table shows about 260,000 clones, and 90% are seen once. Just over 3% of the sample is taken by the ten largest.

The donors belonged to the validation cohort of over a hundred subjects, which was separate from the 666-subject first cohort. Regarding this clone: Its specific antigen is unknown. The record has no base qualities; no much larger clone is one base away.

The sequence was collected from a woman aged 25 to 39 in good health and CMV-seronegative. The sample was PBMCs. The rearranged chain carries TRBV7-9 and TRBJ2-1, with TRBD2 identical over 12 junction bases. Read as DNA, the sequence is TGTGCCAGCAGCTCCGGACTAGCGGGGTTCAATGAGCAGTTCTTC. Translation gives CASSSGLAGFNEQFF.